One sample yielded the 24 T cell receptor beta chains listed below, sequenced in a study of T cell responses to AZD1222 COVID-19 vaccine. Profiling relied on immunoSEQ multiplex PCR, and the TCRdb table lists in-frame clones only, not all of them. Altogether approximately 130,000 clones are present, 88% being singletons, with the ten largest covering 4.5% to 7%. Sample: peripheral blood, taken 28 days after the second AZD1222 dose. Every receptor here comes from an adult who received the AZD1222 COVID-19 vaccine.

The rearrangement links TRBV6-5 to TRBJ2-7; 11 nucleotides agree with TRBD1. J was trimmed by 2 bases and V by 6 bases; bases with no gene match: 6. CDR3 length equals 15 residues. CDR1 and CDR2 from the germline V gene are MNHEY and SVGAGI. This CDR3 is CASSFGTGGTYEQYF. The CDR3 DNA follows: TGTGCCAGCAGCTTCGGGACAGGGGGAACCTACGAGCAGTACTTC.

The DNA for the CDR3 is TGTGCTAGTGGTCCGATGGACAGGGGGTTCAATCAGCCCCAGCATTTT. This gives the protein CASGPMDRGFNQPQHF. The V gene is TRBV12-5, the J gene TRBJ1-5, with 10 bases identical to TRBD1. Germline V gives CDR1 LGHNT, CDR2 FRNRAP. This CDR3 region has 16 residues. J gave up 3 bases and V 5 bases, and 7 bases lay outside the gene matches.

This chain joins TRBV7-3 and TRBJ1-2; 12 bases align to TRBD1. The V gene end was trimmed by 4 bases and the J gene end by 14 bases; junction bases not matched to a gene: 11. The germline V gene encodes CDR1 SGHTA and CDR2 FQGTGA. This CDR3 has 14 amino acids. The CDR3 region has the DNA TGTGCCAGCAGCTCAAACCCGGGACAGGGGGCAAGGACCTTC. It specifies CASSSNPGQGARTF.

This clone was seen once. The chain employs TRBV9 and TRBJ1-3, with D uncertain. The germline V and J ends were trimmed by 5 bases and 1 base, with 22 bases remaining between them. The CDR3 length is 18 residues. CDR1 and CDR2 from the germline V gene are SGDLS and YYNGEE. CDR3 region: CASRVDKTFLHSGNTIYF. CDR3 coding DNA: TGTGCCAGCAGAGTTGACAAGACCTTCCTACATTCTGGAAACACCATATATTTT. Full variable domain (outside the CDR3, taken from reference TRBV9 and TRBJ1-3): DSGVTQTPKHLITATGQRVTLRCSPRSGDLSVYWYQQSLDQGLQFLIQYYNGEERAKGNILERFSAQQFPDLHSELNLSSLELGDSALYFCASRVDKTFLHSGNTIYFGEGSWLTVV.

The gene calls are TRBV5-6 and TRBJ2-3, with TRBD1 identical over 9 bases. The trim removed 4 bases at V and 2 bases at J, leaving 5 bases unmatched. Germline V gives CDR1 SGHDT, CDR2 YYEEEE. The length of the CDR3 is 15 residues. CDR3 in amino acids: CASSTGTGYTDTQYF. CDR3 nucleotide sequence: TGTGCCAGCAGCACCGGGACAGGGTACACAGATACGCAGTATTTT.

The V and J genes are TRBV25-1 and TRBJ2-7, with TRBD1 identical over 7 bases. Germline V gives CDR1 MGHDK, CDR2 SYGVNS. This CDR3 has 12 residues. V lost 4 bases, J lost 3 bases, and 0 bases stayed unmatched. In DNA, the CDR3 is TGTGCCAGCAGTGGGGACAGCTACGAGCAGTACTTC. Protein product: CASSGDSYEQYF.

The table lists this clone with a count of one. The V call is TRBV7-2, the J call TRBJ2-5; maybe TRBD2 (6 bases). CDR3 length equals 14 residues. Germline V lookup: CDR1 SGHTA, CDR2 FQGNSA. The V and J ends lost 5 bases and 7 bases respectively, with 17 bases between them. The CDR3 loop reads CASSGQTGVGTQYF. The CDR3 nucleotides are TGTGCCAGCAGCGGCCAAACGGGGGTAGGGACCCAGTACTTC.

The genes are TRBV18 and TRBJ2-2; D unclear. The CDR3 covers 12 residues. V gave up 6 bases and J gave up 1 base, with 3 bases separating them. Germline values: CDR1 KGHSH, CDR2 LQKENI. Here the CDR3 reads CASSRNTGELFF. CDR3 coding DNA: TGTGCCAGCTCCCGGAACACCGGGGAGCTGTTTTTT.

The V call is TRBV19, the J call TRBJ1-2; D may be TRBD1 (6 bases). The V gene's germline CDR1 is LNHDA and CDR2 SQIVND (reference sequence). The CDR3 covers 15 residues. With 3 bases removed from V and 5 bases from J, the gap between germline ends came to 16 bases. The chain's CDR3 is CASSIPQGQAYGYTF. The CDR3 DNA reads as TGTGCCAGTAGTATCCCGCAGGGGCAAGCATATGGCTACACCTTC.

This clone appeared once. V gene TRBV27 combines with J gene TRBJ1-1; possible D gene TRBD1, 5 bases. This CDR3 has 14 residues. Germline V CDR1 and CDR2: MNHEY, SMNVEV (reference sequence). V lost 3 bases and J lost 5, with 13 bases in between. The CDR3 sequence: CASSFGGGRTEAFF. The DNA of the CDR3 is TGTGCCAGCAGTTTTGGCGGGGGTCGGACTGAAGCTTTCTTT.

The chain is built from TRBV18 and TRBJ2-7, with TRBD2 as a possible D gene (6 bases). CDR1 is KGHSH, CDR2 LQKENI, per germline. V lost 6 bases, J lost 1 base, and 16 bases lay in between. This CDR3 has 15 amino acids. The CDR3 region has the DNA TGTGCCAGCTCGCCCCTAGGGGAGGAGTCCTACGAGCAGTACTTC. This encodes CASSPLGEESYEQYF. Together with reference TRBV18 and TRBJ2-7, the CDR3 gives the full variable domain: NAGVMQNPRHLVRRRGQEARLRCSPMKGHSHVYWYRQLPEEGLKFMVYLQKENIIDESGMPKERFSAEFPKEGPSILRIQQVVRGDSAAYFCASSPLGEESYEQYFGPGTRLTVT.

The rearrangement joins TRBV10-3 to TRBJ1-1; D gene unclear. Germline lookup yields CDR1 ENHRY and CDR2 SYGVKD. Trimming shortened V by 0 bases and J by 11 bases, and 13 bases separated the two germline ends. This CDR3 is 13 amino acids long. CDR3 bases: TGTGCCATCAGTGAGTCCGAGACGCGGCCGGCTTTCTTT. This codes for CAISESETRPAFF.

The chain is built from TRBV7-9 and TRBJ1-2; a possible D gene is TRBD1 (5 bases). The CDR3 sequence is 15 residues long. V lost 0 bases to trimming and J lost 6 bases, with 14 bases between them. In germline, CDR1 is SEHNR, CDR2 FQNEAQ (reference sequence). This chain's CDR3 is CASSLALPGSDGYTF. The CDR3 nucleotides are TGTGCCAGCAGCTTAGCGCTTCCAGGGTCTGATGGCTACACCTTC.

The rearrangement uses TRBV9 and TRBJ1-6, with TRBD1 matching over 7 bases. Germline CDR1 SGDLS, CDR2 YYNGEE. This CDR3 is built from 14 residues. V was clipped by 0 bases and J by 8 bases; unmatched bases: 2. CDR3 residues: CASSVGQGDSPLHF. In nucleotides, the CDR3 is TGTGCCAGCAGCGTAGGTCAGGGGGATTCACCCCTCCACTTT.

V and J are TRBV28 and TRBJ2-7; maybe TRBD1 (6 bases). V lost 7 bases, J lost 2 bases, and 15 bases lay in between. The germline V gene encodes CDR1 MDHEN and CDR2 SYDVKM. CDR3 length: 14 amino acids. Here the CDR3 reads CASTLGAGAYEQYF. For the CDR3, the DNA is TGTGCCAGCACCCTAGGGGCAGGGGCCTACGAGCAGTACTTC. Variable domain in full (rest from reference TRBV28 and TRBJ2-7): DVKVTQSSRYLVKRTGEKVFLECVQDMDHENMFWYRQDPGLGLRLIYFSYDVKMKEKGDIPEGYSVSREKKERFSLILESASTNQTSMYLCASTLGAGAYEQYFGPGTRLTVT.

There are a few counts of this clone. The chain carries TRBV21-1 and TRBJ1-6. TRBV21-1 is recorded as a pseudogene. The CDR3 runs to 15 residues. The CDR3 here is CASSKGNTLGSPLHF. The CDR3 DNA reads TGTGCCAGCAGCAAAGGAAACACCCTTGGGTCACCCCTCCACTTT.

The rearrangement uses TRBV7-9 and TRBJ2-2; D is possibly TRBD1 or TRBD2 (5 bases each). The CDR3 length is 12 residues. Trimming stripped 6 bases from V and 3 bases from J, with 5 bases between. From germline, CDR1 is SEHNR and CDR2 FQNEAQ (reference sequence). In nucleotides, the CDR3 is TGTGCCAGCAGGGGGGACACCGGGGAGCTGTTTTTT. Protein: CASRGDTGELFF.

The gene calls are TRBV9 and TRBJ2-2, with D perhaps TRBD1 or TRBD2 (5 bases each). CDR1 and CDR2 (germline): SGDLS, YYNGEE. V lost 3 bases and J lost 2, with 20 bases in between. The CDR3 is 18 amino acids. The CDR3 protein is CASSASRPGTGNTGELFF. Here the CDR3 DNA reads TGTGCCAGCAGCGCCAGTCGCCCCGGGACCGGCAACACCGGGGAGCTGTTTTTT.

CDR3 amino acids: CASVGLYNEQFF. CDR3 in DNA: TGTGCCAGCGTTGGGCTATACAATGAGCAGTTCTTC. The genes are TRBV28 and TRBJ2-1; D gene uncertain. Trimming stripped 8 bases from V and 4 bases from J, with 9 bases between. Germline lookup yields CDR1 MDHEN and CDR2 SYDVKM. CDR3 length: 12 amino acids.

The chain carries TRBV28 and TRBJ1-1; D is possibly TRBD1 (6 bases). V dropped 5 bases and J dropped 1 base, with 11 bases sitting between them. This CDR3 comprises 14 residues. Per germline, CDR1 MDHEN and CDR2 SYDVKM. The chain's CDR3 is CASSNAGANTEAFF. The CDR3 nucleotides are TGTGCCAGCAGTAACGCGGGGGCGAACACTGAAGCTTTCTTT.

V is TRBV11-3 and J is TRBJ2-7; 7 bases map to TRBD1. The CDR3 covers 14 residues. V lost 0 bases and J lost 7; bases outside the gene matches: 6. CDR1 and CDR2 from the germline V gene are SGHNT and YENEEA. The CDR3 is CASSLDRGIEEQYF. In DNA form, the CDR3 reads TGTGCCAGCAGCTTAGACAGGGGGATTGAGGAGCAGTACTTC.

This chain uses TRBV7-2 with TRBJ1-2, with 8 bases fitting TRBD1. The germline gives CDR1 SGHTA, CDR2 FQGNSA. V lost 5 bases, J lost 8 bases, and 10 bases stayed unmatched. This CDR3 is built from 14 residues. CDR3 in DNA: TGTGCCAGCAGCCTACCCAGCAGGGGGCACGGCTACACCTTC. Translating gives CASSLPSRGHGYTF.

This clone was recorded only once. The CDR3 sequence: CASSRAPQETQYF. The CDR3 coding sequence is TGCGCCAGCTCCCGGGCCCCCCAAGAGACCCAGTACTTC. The chain links TRBV4-1 to TRBJ2-5; D not certain. V lost 8 bases, J lost 1 base, and 11 bases lay in between. Germline V lookup: CDR1 MGHRA, CDR2 YSYEKL. The CDR3 loop spans 13 amino acids.

The chain couples TRBV3-1 (or the pseudogene TRBV3-2) to TRBJ2-7; no clear D. Per the germline V gene, CDR1 is LGHDT and CDR2 is YNNKEL (reference sequence). The CDR3 totals 14 residues. V was cut by 0 bases and J by 0 bases, with 6 bases left in between. The CDR3 DNA is TGTGCCAGCAGCCAAGAACCTCGCTCCTACGAGCAGTACTTC. This codes for CASSQEPRSYEQYF.